The T cell receptor (beta chain) under discussion was sequenced for a study of blood T cell repertoires in COVID-19. Membership in each cohort depended on participant-reported clinical history. Per germline, CDR1 GTSNPN and CDR2 SVGIG (reference sequence). The CDR3 is 13 residues long. Trimming left V 5 bases short and J 8 bases short, with 15 bases between. Only in-frame clones appear in the TCRdb table, and some are missing; sequencing was by immunoSEQ multiplex PCR. The repertoire includes more than 200,000 clones, approximately 90% of them detected once, and 1.5% to 2% sits in the top ten. The material sequenced was PBMCs or T cells enriched from blood (not recorded which). This clonotype was sampled from a man aged 35-49 years who had recovered from COVID-19. The chain links TRBV30 to TRBJ1-4; perhaps TRBD1 as D (5 bases). CDR3 protein: CAWAGLGGEKLFF. The CDR3 coding sequence is TGTGCCTGGGCGGGGCTGGGAGGGGAAAAACTGTTTTTT. Full variable domain (missing parts from reference TRBV30 and TRBJ1-4): SQTIHQWPATLVQPVGSPLSLECTVEGTSNPNLYWYRQAAGRGLQLLFYSVGIGQISSEVPQNLSASRPQDRQFILSSKKLLLSDSGFYLCAWAGLGGEKLFFGSGTQLSVL.